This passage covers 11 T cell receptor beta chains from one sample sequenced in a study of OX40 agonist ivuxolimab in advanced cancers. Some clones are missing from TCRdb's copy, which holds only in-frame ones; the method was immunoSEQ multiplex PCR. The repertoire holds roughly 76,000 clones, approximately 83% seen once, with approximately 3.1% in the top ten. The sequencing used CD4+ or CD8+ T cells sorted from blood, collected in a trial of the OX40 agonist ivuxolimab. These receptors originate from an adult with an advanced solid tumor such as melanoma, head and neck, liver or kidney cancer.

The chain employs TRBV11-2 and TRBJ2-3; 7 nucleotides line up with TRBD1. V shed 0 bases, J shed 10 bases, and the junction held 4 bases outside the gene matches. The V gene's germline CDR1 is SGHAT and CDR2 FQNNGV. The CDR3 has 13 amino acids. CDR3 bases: TGTGCCAGCAGCTTAGAGCCCGGACAGGCGCAGTATTTT. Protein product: CASSLEPGQAQYF.

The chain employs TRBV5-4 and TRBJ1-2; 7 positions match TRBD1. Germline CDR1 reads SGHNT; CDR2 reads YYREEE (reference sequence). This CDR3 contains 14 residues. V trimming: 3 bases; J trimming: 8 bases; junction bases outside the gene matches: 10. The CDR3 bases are TGTGCCAGCAGCTCCCCGGGACAGTCAGGGGGCTACACCTTC. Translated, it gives CASSSPGQSGGYTF.

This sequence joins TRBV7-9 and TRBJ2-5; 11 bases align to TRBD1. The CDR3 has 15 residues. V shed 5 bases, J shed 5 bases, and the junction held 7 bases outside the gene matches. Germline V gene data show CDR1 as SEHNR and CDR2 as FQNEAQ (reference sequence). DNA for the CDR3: TGTGCCAGCAGCCTGGGACAGGGGGAGATCGAGACCCAGTACTTC. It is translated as CASSLGQGEIETQYF. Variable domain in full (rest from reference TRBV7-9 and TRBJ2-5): DTGVSQNPRHKITKRGQNVTFRCDPISEHNRLYWYRQTLGQGPEFLTYFQNEAQLEKSRLLSDRFSAERPKGSFSTLEIQRTEQGDSAMYLCASSLGQGEIETQYFGPGTRLLVL.

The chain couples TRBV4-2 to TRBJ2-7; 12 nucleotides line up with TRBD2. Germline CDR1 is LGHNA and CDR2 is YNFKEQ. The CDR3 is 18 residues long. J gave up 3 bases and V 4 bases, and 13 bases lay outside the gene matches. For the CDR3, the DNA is TGTGCCAGCAGCCTTTCCCCACTAGCGGGGGGAACTTTCTACGAGCAGTACTTC. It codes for CASSLSPLAGGTFYEQYF.

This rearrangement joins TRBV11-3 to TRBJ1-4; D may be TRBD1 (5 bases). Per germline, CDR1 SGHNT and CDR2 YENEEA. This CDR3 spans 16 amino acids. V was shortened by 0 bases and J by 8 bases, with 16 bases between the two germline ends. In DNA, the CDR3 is TGTGCCAGCAGCTTAGAGCAGGGACGAGATAACGAAAAACTGTTTTTT. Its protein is CASSLEQGRDNEKLFF.

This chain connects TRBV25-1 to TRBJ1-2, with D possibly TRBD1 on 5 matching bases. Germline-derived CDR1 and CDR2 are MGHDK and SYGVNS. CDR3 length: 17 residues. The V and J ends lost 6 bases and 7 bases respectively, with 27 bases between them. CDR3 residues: CASRGDDGGNYLRGYTF. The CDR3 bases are TGTGCCAGCAGGGGGGACGATGGGGGGAACTACCTTCGTGGCTACACCTTC.

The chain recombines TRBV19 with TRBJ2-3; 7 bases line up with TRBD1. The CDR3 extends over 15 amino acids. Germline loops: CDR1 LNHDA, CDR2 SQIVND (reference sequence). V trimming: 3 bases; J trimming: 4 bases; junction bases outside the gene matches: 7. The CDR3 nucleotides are TGTGCCAGTAGTATTTTGACAGGGTCCGCAGATACGCAGTATTTT. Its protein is CASSILTGSADTQYF.

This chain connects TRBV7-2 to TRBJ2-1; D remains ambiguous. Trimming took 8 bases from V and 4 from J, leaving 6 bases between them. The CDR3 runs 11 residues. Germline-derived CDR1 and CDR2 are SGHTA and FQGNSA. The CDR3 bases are TGTGCCAGCCACAATTACAATGAGCAGTTCTTC. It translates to CASHNYNEQFF.

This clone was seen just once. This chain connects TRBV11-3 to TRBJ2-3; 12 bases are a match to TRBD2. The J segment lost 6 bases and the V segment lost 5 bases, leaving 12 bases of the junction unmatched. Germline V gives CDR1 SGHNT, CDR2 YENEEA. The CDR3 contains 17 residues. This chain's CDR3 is CASSPRTSGVERDTQYF. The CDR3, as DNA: TGTGCCAGCAGCCCGCGGACTAGCGGGGTCGAGCGGGATACGCAGTATTTT.

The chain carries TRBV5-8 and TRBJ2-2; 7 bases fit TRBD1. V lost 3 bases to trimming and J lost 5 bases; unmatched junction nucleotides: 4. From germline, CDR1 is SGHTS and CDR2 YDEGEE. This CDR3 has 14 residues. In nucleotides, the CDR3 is TGTGCCAGCAGCTCGCGACAGGGTACCGGGGAGCTGTTTTTT. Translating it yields CASSSRQGTGELFF.

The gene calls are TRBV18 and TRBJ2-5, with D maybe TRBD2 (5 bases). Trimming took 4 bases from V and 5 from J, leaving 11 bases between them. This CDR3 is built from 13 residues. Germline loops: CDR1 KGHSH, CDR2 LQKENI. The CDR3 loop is CASSLGLGETQYF. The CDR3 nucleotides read TGTGCCAGCTCACTCGGACTGGGGGAGACCCAGTACTTC.